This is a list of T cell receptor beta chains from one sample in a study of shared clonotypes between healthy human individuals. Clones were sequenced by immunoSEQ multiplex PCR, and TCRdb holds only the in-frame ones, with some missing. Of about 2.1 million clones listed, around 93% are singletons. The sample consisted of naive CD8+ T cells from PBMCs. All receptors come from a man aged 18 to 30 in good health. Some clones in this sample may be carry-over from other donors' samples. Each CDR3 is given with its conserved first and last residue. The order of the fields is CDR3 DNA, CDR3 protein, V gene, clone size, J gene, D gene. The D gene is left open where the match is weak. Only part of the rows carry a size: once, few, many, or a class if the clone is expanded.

CDR3 DNA: TGTGCCAGCCAGACTAGCGGCACCTACGAGCAGTACTTC
CDR3 protein: CASQTSGTYEQYF
V gene: TRBV7-9
clone size: .
J gene: TRBJ2-7
D gene: TRBD2

CDR3 DNA: TGTGCCAGCAGCTTAGGCGGCAGGCAGACTAACTATGGCTACACCTTC
CDR3 protein: CASSLGGRQTNYGYTF
V gene: TRBV7-9
clone size: .
J gene: TRBJ1-2
D gene: .

CDR3 DNA: TGTGCCAGCAGTTACTCGACTAGCGGCAACACAGATACGCAGTATTTT
CDR3 protein: CASSYSTSGNTDTQYF
V gene: TRBV6-5
clone size: .
J gene: TRBJ2-3
D gene: TRBD2

CDR3 DNA: TGTGCCAGCAGCCCAGTGGGGGCAGAGACCCAGTACTTC
CDR3 protein: CASSPVGAETQYF
V gene: TRBV9
clone size: .
J gene: TRBJ2-5
D gene: .

CDR3 DNA: TGTGCCACCAGCTCATGGGAGCGGGAGACCTACAATGAGCAGTTCTTC
CDR3 protein: CATSSWERETYNEQFF
V gene: TRBV15
clone size: .
J gene: TRBJ2-1
D gene: TRBD2

CDR3 DNA: TGTGCCAGCAGTTTGGCAGTACTCAACACTGAAGCTTTCTTT
CDR3 protein: CASSLAVLNTEAFF
V gene: TRBV28
clone size: .
J gene: TRBJ1-1
D gene: .

CDR3 DNA: TGTGCCAGCAGTTACTCTCGGGCGGGAGTATACAATGAGCAGTTCTTC
CDR3 protein: CASSYSRAGVYNEQFF
V gene: TRBV6-5
clone size: .
J gene: TRBJ2-1
D gene: TRBD2

CDR3 DNA: TGTGCCAGCAGCCAAGGGGGGCGGGGACCCTACAATGAGCAGTTCTTC
CDR3 protein: CASSQGGRGPYNEQFF
V gene: TRBV4-2
clone size: .
J gene: TRBJ2-1
D gene: .

CDR3 DNA: TGTGCCAGCAGTTTCTCCCCAAATACGCAGTATTTT
CDR3 protein: CASSFSPNTQYF
V gene: TRBV28
clone size: .
J gene: TRBJ2-3
D gene: .

CDR3 DNA: TGTGCCACCAGCACTAGCGTCGGGCGGGAGCAGTTCTTC
CDR3 protein: CATSTSVGREQFF
V gene: TRBV15
clone size: .
J gene: TRBJ2-1
D gene: .

CDR3 DNA: TGCGCCAGCAGCCAAGATCCGACAGGGGGATCCTACAATGAGCAGTTCTTC
CDR3 protein: CASSQDPTGGSYNEQFF
V gene: TRBV4-1
clone size: .
J gene: TRBJ2-1
D gene: TRBD1

CDR3 DNA: TGTGCCAGCAGCTTAGCCCGCTACTCTGGAAACACCATATATTTT
CDR3 protein: CASSLARYSGNTIYF
V gene: TRBV7-8
clone size: .
J gene: TRBJ1-3
D gene: .

CDR3 DNA: TGTGCCAGCAGTGCTCCCGCGGGCAGCCACATTCAGTACTTC
CDR3 protein: CASSAPAGSHIQYF
V gene: TRBV6-1
clone size: .
J gene: TRBJ2-4
D gene: .

CDR3 DNA: TGTGCCAGCAGCATAGGACAGAACCCTTTCTTT
CDR3 protein: CASSIGQNPFF
V gene: TRBV5-4
clone size: .
J gene: TRBJ1-1
D gene: .

CDR3 DNA: TGCGCCAGCAGGCAAAGGACCAGCGGAGAGACCCAGTACTTC
CDR3 protein: CASRQRTSGETQYF
V gene: TRBV4-3
clone size: .
J gene: TRBJ2-5
D gene: .

CDR3 DNA: TGTGCCAGCAGCCTCCGGGACAGGGGGCTCTACGAGCAGTACTTC
CDR3 protein: CASSLRDRGLYEQYF
V gene: TRBV5-4
clone size: .
J gene: TRBJ2-7
D gene: TRBD1

CDR3 DNA: TGTGCCAGTGGGGGGAGAGAGACCGGGGAGCTGTTTTTT
CDR3 protein: CASGGRETGELFF
V gene: TRBV2
clone size: .
J gene: TRBJ2-2
D gene: .

CDR3 DNA: TGTGCCATCAGTGGACTAGCGGGAGAGGAGGATACGCAGTATTTT
CDR3 protein: CAISGLAGEEDTQYF
V gene: TRBV10-3
clone size: .
J gene: TRBJ2-3
D gene: TRBD2

CDR3 DNA: TGTGCCAGCAGCCCCACAGGGAGCTCCTATAATTCACCCCTCCACTTT
CDR3 protein: CASSPTGSSYNSPLHF
V gene: TRBV9
clone size: .
J gene: TRBJ1-6
D gene: .

CDR3 DNA: TGTGCCAGCACCCGGCGAGTCTATGTTCAAGAGACCCAGTACTTC
CDR3 protein: CASTRRVYVQETQYF
V gene: TRBV28
clone size: .
J gene: TRBJ2-5
D gene: .

CDR3 DNA: TGTGCCAGCACGGGAGTGACCTACGAGCAGTACTTC
CDR3 protein: CASTGVTYEQYF
V gene: TRBV19
clone size: .
J gene: TRBJ2-7
D gene: .

CDR3 DNA: TGCAGCGTTGAAAACACTGAAGCTTTCTTT
CDR3 protein: CSVENTEAFF
V gene: TRBV29-1
clone size: .
J gene: TRBJ1-1
D gene: .

CDR3 DNA: TGCGCCAGCAGTGACCGCACGATCTACGAGCAGTACTTC
CDR3 protein: CASSDRTIYEQYF
V gene: TRBV10-2
clone size: .
J gene: TRBJ2-7
D gene: .

CDR3 DNA: TGTGCCAGCAGCTCAGGGTTATACGAGCAGTACTTC
CDR3 protein: CASSSGLYEQYF
V gene: TRBV7-9
clone size: .
J gene: TRBJ2-7
D gene: .

CDR3 DNA: TGTGCCAGCAGCTTAGGGGCCACAGGAAACAATGAGCAGTTCTTC
CDR3 protein: CASSLGATGNNEQFF
V gene: TRBV7-6
clone size: .
J gene: TRBJ2-1
D gene: .

CDR3 DNA: TGTGCCAGCAGTGCGACAGGGGGAGGATACGAGCAGTACTTC
CDR3 protein: CASSATGGGYEQYF
V gene: TRBV27
clone size: .
J gene: TRBJ2-7
D gene: TRBD1

CDR3 DNA: TGTGCCAGTACCACAGGGGCGGCTAATGAAAAACTGTTTTTT
CDR3 protein: CASTTGAANEKLFF
V gene: TRBV19
clone size: .
J gene: TRBJ1-4
D gene: TRBD1

CDR3 DNA: TGTGCCAGCAGCGTAGCTGGGGGACAGGGAAGCTCTGGAAACACCATATATTTT
CDR3 protein: CASSVAGGQGSSGNTIYF
V gene: TRBV9
clone size: .
J gene: TRBJ1-3
D gene: TRBD1

CDR3 DNA: TGTGCCAGCAGTTCGACCGATAGCAATCAGCCCCAGCATTTT
CDR3 protein: CASSSTDSNQPQHF
V gene: TRBV7-9
clone size: .
J gene: TRBJ1-5
D gene: .

CDR3 DNA: TGTGCCAGCAGTGGATGGACTAGCGGGATCGAGCAGTACTTC
CDR3 protein: CASSGWTSGIEQYF
V gene: TRBV2
clone size: .
J gene: TRBJ2-7
D gene: TRBD2

CDR3 DNA: TGTGCCAGCAGCCCTGTGCCCGCGGTGAACACTGAAGCTTTCTTT
CDR3 protein: CASSPVPAVNTEAFF
V gene: TRBV27
clone size: .
J gene: TRBJ1-1
D gene: .

CDR3 DNA: TGTGCCAGTATCCCCAGGCCGGGACAGGGTCGGGGTAATGAAAAACTGTTTTTT
CDR3 protein: CASIPRPGQGRGNEKLFF
V gene: TRBV19
clone size: .
J gene: TRBJ1-4
D gene: TRBD1

CDR3 DNA: TGTGCCAGTAGTATCACAGTCTCTGGAAACACCATATATTTT
CDR3 protein: CASSITVSGNTIYF
V gene: TRBV19
clone size: .
J gene: TRBJ1-3
D gene: .

CDR3 DNA: TGTGCCACCAGCAGCGGGCTGTCACCCGGGGCCTACGAGCAGTACTTC
CDR3 protein: CATSSGLSPGAYEQYF
V gene: TRBV15
clone size: .
J gene: TRBJ2-7
D gene: .

CDR3 DNA: TGTGCCAGCAGCTTAGCTGCGCTAGCGGGGGGACAAGATACGCAGTATTTT
CDR3 protein: CASSLAALAGGQDTQYF
V gene: TRBV7-9
clone size: .
J gene: TRBJ2-3
D gene: TRBD2

CDR3 DNA: TGTGCCAGCAGCTTAGCGGGACACGGCAAATCTGAAGCTTTCTTT
CDR3 protein: CASSLAGHGKSEAFF
V gene: TRBV7-2
clone size: .
J gene: TRBJ1-1
D gene: .

CDR3 DNA: TGTGCCAGCAGCCCCCAGGTAGCCCAGTACTTC
CDR3 protein: CASSPQVAQYF
V gene: TRBV5-8
clone size: .
J gene: TRBJ2-5
D gene: .

CDR3 DNA: TGTGCCAGCAGCGCCGGGGGCGTAACTAATGAAAAACTGTTTTTT
CDR3 protein: CASSAGGVTNEKLFF
V gene: TRBV9
clone size: once
J gene: TRBJ1-4
D gene: .

CDR3 DNA: TGTGCCAGCAGTGAGTGGGGAGAGGGGAGGGACACTGAAGCTTTCTTT
CDR3 protein: CASSEWGEGRDTEAFF
V gene: TRBV6-1
clone size: few
J gene: TRBJ1-1
D gene: .

CDR3 DNA: TGTGCCAGTAGTTTTAGCGGGAGCGGGACCGGGGAGCTGTTTTTT
CDR3 protein: CASSFSGSGTGELFF
V gene: TRBV19
clone size: .
J gene: TRBJ2-2
D gene: TRBD2

CDR3 DNA: TGTGCCAGCAGCTCGAGCTCAGGGGCCACCCCGTACAATGAGCAGTTCTTC
CDR3 protein: CASSSSSGATPYNEQFF
V gene: TRBV7-7
clone size: once
J gene: TRBJ2-1
D gene: .

CDR3 DNA: TGCAGCGTTAGAGACAGGGAGGGCACAGATACGCAGTATTTT
CDR3 protein: CSVRDREGTDTQYF
V gene: TRBV29-1
clone size: .
J gene: TRBJ2-3
D gene: .

CDR3 DNA: TGTGCCAGCAGTTTGAACGGGCAAGAGACCCAGTACTTC
CDR3 protein: CASSLNGQETQYF
V gene: TRBV28
clone size: .
J gene: TRBJ2-5
D gene: .

CDR3 DNA: TGCAGCGTTCCTGGGGCACACATCTTTAGCACAGATACGCAGTATTTT
CDR3 protein: CSVPGAHIFSTDTQYF
V gene: TRBV29-1
clone size: .
J gene: TRBJ2-3
D gene: .

CDR3 DNA: TGTGCCAGCAGCCTGACAGGGAGTATGAACACTGAAGCTTTCTTT
CDR3 protein: CASSLTGSMNTEAFF
V gene: TRBV7-9
clone size: .
J gene: TRBJ1-1
D gene: TRBD1

CDR3 DNA: TGTGCCAGCAGCTTAGCGCGAGGCACAGATACGCAGTATTTT
CDR3 protein: CASSLARGTDTQYF
V gene: TRBV7-9
clone size: .
J gene: TRBJ2-3
D gene: .

CDR3 DNA: TGTGCCAGCAGCTCTGACCGGACCCCCTACGAGCAGTACTTC
CDR3 protein: CASSSDRTPYEQYF
V gene: TRBV13
clone size: .
J gene: TRBJ2-7
D gene: .

CDR3 DNA: TGTGCCAGCAGCTTTATGGGAGGGGGAAGGGAGACCCAGTACTTC
CDR3 protein: CASSFMGGGRETQYF
V gene: TRBV7-8
clone size: .
J gene: TRBJ2-5
D gene: .

CDR3 DNA: TGCGCCAGCAGCTTGGAAGCAGGAGCGAGCACCGGGGAGCTGTTTTTT
CDR3 protein: CASSLEAGASTGELFF
V gene: TRBV5-1
clone size: .
J gene: TRBJ2-2
D gene: .

CDR3 DNA: TGTGCCAGCAGCGGAACAGGGGGCGCGGGGGAAAAACTGTTTTTT
CDR3 protein: CASSGTGGAGEKLFF
V gene: TRBV9
clone size: few
J gene: TRBJ1-4
D gene: TRBD1

CDR3 DNA: TGCGCCAGCAGCCCCGGACTATACGAGCAGTACTTC
CDR3 protein: CASSPGLYEQYF
V gene: TRBV5-1
clone size: .
J gene: TRBJ2-7
D gene: .

CDR3 DNA: TGTGCCAGCATACGAGAGGGGGAGGCACAAGAGACCCAGTACTTC
CDR3 protein: CASIREGEAQETQYF
V gene: TRBV7-9
clone size: .
J gene: TRBJ2-5
D gene: .

CDR3 DNA: TGTGCCAGCAGCTTAGGCACGCGGGGGGCTTACAATGAGCAGTTCTTC
CDR3 protein: CASSLGTRGAYNEQFF
V gene: TRBV7-9
clone size: .
J gene: TRBJ2-1
D gene: TRBD2

CDR3 DNA: TGTGCCAGCAGCTTGGACAGAGGCACTGAAGCTTTCTTT
CDR3 protein: CASSLDRGTEAFF
V gene: TRBV5-4
clone size: .
J gene: TRBJ1-1
D gene: .